The present TCR beta chain was sequenced within a study of T-cell memory formation after mild COVID-19. General observations from the study: SARS-CoV-2 specificity of second-wave clones peaking day 37 was unconfirmed. Some responding clones appeared in pre-infection memory, suggesting cross-reactive memory joined. Chiefly within CM and EM were the contracting CD4+ clones; CD8+ ones were within EMRA.

This clonotype occurred a few times. Its antigen is not known. Using its own MiXCR run on the 5' RACE reads, TCRdb lists one record per CDR3 protein. The sample holds roughly 150,000 distinct CDR3 sequences, approximately 13% seen once. Germline V gene sequence: CDR1 SGHTA, CDR2 FQGNSA. V shed 2 bases and J 8 bases; nucleotides not matched to a gene: 4. This CDR3 contains 13 residues. This sequence joins TRBV7-2 and TRBJ1-2; 8 nucleotides line up with TRBD1. Sequenced input: PBMCs or a T cell subset sorted from them (not recorded which). The source is a young man who had mild COVID-19 (a few samples of this study predate the infection). Cell type and time point are not known. CDR3 in DNA: TGTGCCAGCAGCTTATTACAGGGGGTAGGCTACACCTTC. Its protein is CASSLLQGVGYTF.